This T cell receptor beta chain comes out of a study of blood T cell repertoires in COVID-19. As for the study in general: Acute and convalescent COVID-19 samples came from the United States, Italy and Spain.

Here immunoSEQ multiplex PCR was the method, and the copy in TCRdb shows in-frame clones only, minus some. Found here are about 210,000 clones, 88% of them singletons; the top ten hold under 0.9%. V was pared by 3 bases and J by 6 bases, with 15 bases between. Germline V lookup: CDR1 SEHNR, CDR2 FQNEAQ (reference sequence). The CDR3 length is 14 residues. Sequenced: peripheral blood. The V call is TRBV7-9, the J call TRBJ2-7; weak D call: TRBD1 (6 bases). This sequence was found in a man aged 35 to 55 with acute or convalescent COVID-19. Here the CDR3 reads CASSFSGQSIEQYF. DNA of the CDR3: TGTGCCAGCAGCTTTTCCGGACAGTCTATCGAGCAGTACTTC.